The 24 T cell receptor beta chains below come from one sample, sequenced in a study of T cell repertoires in ileal Crohn's disease. Method: immunoSEQ multiplex PCR; TCRdb's copy keeps in-frame clones and lacks some. The sample contains 7,500 to 9,500 clones, 70% to 85% of which appear only once. Time point described: neoterminal ileum biopsy at postoperative endoscopy, about 6 months after surgery. Sequencing was carried out using ileal tissue. The receptors were gathered from an adult with Crohn's disease.

CDR3 sequence: CASSSLGRGHQPQHF. The CDR3 DNA sequence: TGTGCCAGCAGCTCTCTGGGCAGGGGCCATCAGCCCCAGCATTTT. The V and J genes are TRBV7-9 and TRBJ1-5; TRBD1 is a possible D gene (6 bases). Between the trimmed V and J ends, which lost 4 bases and 5 bases, there was a span of 15 bases. Germline values: CDR1 SEHNR, CDR2 FQNEAQ (reference sequence). The CDR3 contains 15 residues.

The chain employs TRBV5-5 and TRBJ2-7, with 8 positions matching TRBD1. This CDR3 region has 15 residues. Germline CDR1 and CDR2: SGHKS and YYEKEE (reference sequence). Unmatched junction bases numbered 11, after V lost 5 bases and J lost 4 bases. DNA of the CDR3: TGTGCCAGCAGGGAACCGGGACAGGATATATACGAGCAGTACTTC. It specifies CASREPGQDIYEQYF.

The V gene is TRBV9, the J gene TRBJ2-7; D gene uncertain. Germline V gene data show CDR1 as SGDLS and CDR2 as YYNGEE. V was trimmed by 0 bases and J by 3 bases, leaving 16 bases between them. The CDR3 has 16 amino acids. This CDR3 is CASSVGSSSSIYEQYF. CDR3 DNA sequence: TGTGCCAGCAGCGTAGGGTCTAGTAGTAGCATCTACGAGCAGTACTTC. Based on the CDR3 plus reference TRBV9 and TRBJ2-7, the full variable domain is DSGVTQTPKHLITATGQRVTLRCSPRSGDLSVYWYQQSLDQGLQFLIQYYNGEERAKGNILERFSAQQFPDLHSELNLSSLELGDSALYFCASSVGSSSSIYEQYFGPGTRLTVT.

The V call is TRBV21-1, the J call TRBJ1-1; the table's D call, TRBD1, was not checked against the DNA. TRBV21-1 is deemed a pseudogene. The CDR3 is 13 amino acids. The CDR3 DNA is TGTGCCAGTATAGGGGCGGTCAGGACTGAAGCTTTCTTT. It is translated as CASIGAVRTEAFF.

The J gene is TRBJ2-7, the V gene TRBV4-3, with TRBD1 matching over 8 bases. Germline CDR1 is LGHNA and CDR2 is YSLEER. J was trimmed by 7 bases and V by 4 bases; bases with no gene match: 9. This CDR3 contains 14 residues. The DNA for the CDR3 is TGCGCCAGCAGCCGGGGCAGGGGGCTAGGGGAGCAGTACTTC. Protein sequence: CASSRGRGLGEQYF.

This clone was observed a single time. The chain carries TRBV6-1 and TRBJ1-3; no definite D call. The V and J ends lost 3 bases and 0 bases respectively, with 6 bases between them. From germline, CDR1 is MNHNS and CDR2 SASEGT. The CDR3 consists of 14 residues. Here the CDR3 DNA reads TGTGCCAGCAGTGAGGCCAGCTCTGGAAACACCATATATTTT. Its protein product is CASSEASSGNTIYF.

The chain joins TRBV5-1 to TRBJ2-3; D is uncertain. Trimming took 4 bases from V and 6 from J, leaving 9 bases between them. The CDR3 spans 12 residues. Germline CDR1 and CDR2: SGHRS and YFSETQ. DNA of the CDR3: TGCGCCAGCAGCGGCTCCTTCGATACGCAGTATTTT. This gives the protein CASSGSFDTQYF.

The rearrangement uses TRBV5-5 and TRBJ2-5; the D gene is possibly TRBD1 (6 bases). The CDR3 sequence is 14 residues long. V lost 5 bases, J lost 5 bases, and 16 bases lay in between. The germline V gene has CDR1 SGHKS and CDR2 YYEKEE (reference sequence). CDR3 sequence reads: CASRSTGGVETQYF. CDR3 DNA sequence: TGTGCCAGCAGGTCGACAGGAGGCGTGGAGACCCAGTACTTC.

This clone was observed a handful of times. The chain recombines TRBV7-3 with TRBJ1-4; D gene uncertain. Germline CDR1 is SGHTA and CDR2 is FQGTGA. Trimming took 8 bases from V and 8 from J, leaving 15 bases between them. This CDR3 has 13 residues. The CDR3 region has the DNA TGTGCCAGCTCCCAAACAGCAGGCGAAAAACTGTTTTTT. This codes for CASSQTAGEKLFF.

The chain links TRBV9 to TRBJ2-1; tentative D call: TRBD2 (6 bases). CDR1 SGDLS and CDR2 YYNGEE come from the germline V gene. The CDR3 extends over 15 amino acids. V lost 4 bases to trimming and J lost 6 bases, with 17 bases between them. CDR3 sequence reads: CASSPPGTSRNEQFF. The CDR3 DNA reads TGTGCCAGCAGCCCTCCGGGTACTAGCCGCAATGAGCAGTTCTTC.

This clone showed up just once. CDR3 sequence: CASSPRGWNTEAFF. In DNA form, the CDR3 reads TGTGCCAGCAGCCCCCGGGGATGGAACACTGAAGCTTTCTTT. This chain joins TRBV5-4 and TRBJ1-1, with no clear D. The CDR3 totals 14 residues. Looked up from germline, CDR1 is SGHNT and CDR2 is YYREEE (reference sequence). Trimming pared 4 bases from V and 1 base from J, leaving 11 bases between.

There are a few counts of this clone. The V and J genes are TRBV7-2 and TRBJ1-1, with a possible D match to TRBD1 (5 bases). The length of the CDR3 is 16 residues. CDR1 is SGHTA and CDR2 is FQGNSA in the germline V gene. Trimming pared 5 bases from V and 1 base from J, leaving 17 bases between. The CDR3 reads CASSQQQVMGNTEAFF. CDR3 in DNA: TGTGCCAGCAGCCAACAACAGGTAATGGGGAACACTGAAGCTTTCTTT.

This rearrangement joins TRBV5-1 to TRBJ2-3; 9 positions match TRBD1. V dropped 4 bases and J dropped 3; count of bases not matched to a gene: 3. Looked up from germline, CDR1 is SGHRS and CDR2 is YFSETQ. This CDR3 is built from 14 residues. The CDR3 sequence: CASSPDRGTDTQYF. DNA for the CDR3: TGCGCCAGCAGCCCCGACAGGGGGACAGATACGCAGTATTTT.

The chain employs TRBV5-4 and TRBJ2-5; 8 bases line up with TRBD2. V shed 3 bases and J 7 bases; nucleotides not matched to a gene: 14. Germline CDR1 reads SGHNT; CDR2 reads YYREEE (reference sequence). The CDR3 is 16 amino acids. The CDR3 is CASSSPMAGGLATQYF. The CDR3 nucleotides are TGTGCCAGCAGCTCGCCTATGGCGGGGGGCCTGGCGACCCAGTACTTC.

This chain uses TRBV4-2 with TRBJ2-1; TRBD2 aligns across 16 bases. CDR1 is LGHNA and CDR2 is YNFKEQ in the germline V gene. The ends lost 0 bases at V and 7 bases at J; junction bases unmatched: 9. The CDR3 length is 19 residues. The CDR3 DNA follows: TGTGCCAGCAGCCAAGATTTAGGGACTAGCGGGAGGGCCGGGAATGAGCAGTTCTTC. The encoded protein is CASSQDLGTSGRAGNEQFF.

The chain has TRBV13 and TRBJ2-5, with TRBD2 identical over 10 bases. V lost 5 bases to trimming and J lost 2 bases; unmatched junction nucleotides: 8. This CDR3 has 16 amino acids. The germline gives CDR1 PRHDT, CDR2 FYEKMQ (reference sequence). CDR3 in DNA: TGTGCCAGCAGCCCACCCTTAGCGGGGGGTCAAGAGACCCAGTACTTC. Residues: CASSPPLAGGQETQYF. The complete variable domain, with remaining parts taken from reference TRBV13 and TRBJ2-5, reads AAGVIQSPRHLIKEKRETATLKCYPIPRHDTVYWYQQGPGQDPQFLISFYEKMQSDKGSIPDRFSAQQFSDYHSELNMSSLELGDSALYFCASSPPLAGGQETQYFGPGTRLLVL.

This clone was observed once. The rearrangement links TRBV10-1 to TRBJ2-3, with a weak D call TRBD2 (6 bases). Per the germline V gene, CDR1 is WNHNN and CDR2 is SYGVQD (reference sequence). Between the trimmed V and J ends, which lost 6 bases and 0 bases, there was a span of 10 bases. The CDR3 covers 14 residues. The CDR3: CASRKRGSTDTQYF. In DNA form, the CDR3 reads TGCGCCAGCAGGAAACGGGGGAGCACAGATACGCAGTATTTT.

There are a few counts of this clone. The chain employs TRBV5-1 and TRBJ1-4; D is uncertain. The germline V and J ends were trimmed by 4 bases and 5 bases, with 12 bases remaining between them. The CDR3 totals 14 residues. Germline V gene sequence: CDR1 SGHRS, CDR2 YFSETQ. This CDR3 reads CASSVGIANEKLFF. As DNA, the CDR3 is TGCGCCAGCAGCGTTGGTATAGCGAATGAAAAACTGTTTTTT.

This clone has only one observation. The rearrangement links TRBV4-3 to TRBJ2-1, with TRBD2 matching 8 bases. The trim removed 1 base at V and 10 bases at J, leaving 9 bases unmatched. Germline assignment: CDR1 LGHNA and CDR2 YSLEER. The CDR3 consists of 15 residues. The CDR3 sequence: CASSQVYGGADEQFF. The CDR3 DNA reads as TGCGCCAGCAGCCAAGTATACGGGGGGGCGGACGAGCAGTTCTTC.

The rearrangement uses TRBV7-2 and TRBJ1-2; 7 nucleotides agree with TRBD1. Trimming removed 5 bases from V and 7 bases from J; junction bases left unmatched: 13. The length of the CDR3 is 15 residues. CDR1 and CDR2 (germline): SGHTA, FQGNSA. The DNA for the CDR3 is TGTGCCAGCAGCCTTACGAGGGGGCCGGTGGGTGGCTACACCTTC. This sequence encodes CASSLTRGPVGGYTF.

The gene calls are TRBV4-1 and TRBJ2-5; possibly TRBD2 for D (5 bases). The germline V and J ends were trimmed by 1 base and 1 base, with 10 bases remaining between them. This CDR3 comprises 15 residues. Looked up from germline, CDR1 is MGHRA and CDR2 is YSYEKL. This CDR3 reads CASSQVGSGQETQYF. CDR3 bases: TGCGCCAGCAGCCAAGTTGGGAGCGGCCAAGAGACCCAGTACTTC.

The genes are TRBV2 and TRBJ2-7, with D uncertain. The CDR3 is 13 amino acids. V was cut by 0 bases and J by 6 bases, with 9 bases left in between. Germline lookup yields CDR1 SNHLY and CDR2 FYNNEI. CDR3 nucleotide sequence: TGTGCCAGCAGTGAAGCGCTGAGGAGCGAGCAGTACTTC. Translating it yields CASSEALRSEQYF.

The V call is TRBV7-8, the J call TRBJ1-5; 7 nucleotides agree with TRBD1. Germline CDR1 reads SGHVS; CDR2 reads FQNEAQ. V trimming: 2 bases; J trimming: 3 bases; junction bases outside the gene matches: 4. The CDR3 length is 15 residues. This chain's CDR3 is CASSLLQGPNQPQHF. In DNA, the CDR3 is TGTGCCAGCAGCTTACTACAGGGGCCCAATCAGCCCCAGCATTTT.

The gene calls are TRBV7-2 and TRBJ2-5, with 9 bases matching TRBD1. Germline values: CDR1 SGHTA, CDR2 FQGNSA. Germline trimming cut 5 bases from V and 8 bases from J; bases unmatched to any gene: 6. The CDR3 has 13 residues. CDR3 amino acids: CASSDRQGGTQYF. The CDR3 nucleotides are TGTGCCAGCAGCGACCGACAGGGGGGAACCCAGTACTTC.